These 8 T cell receptor beta chains were all obtained from the same sample, sequenced in a study of CD8 T cells in Susac syndrome. RNA was extracted with the RNeasy kit, and a quantity of 0.5 to 1 ug was reverse transcribed using random hexamers. One entry per CDR3 protein, called by TCRdb with MiXCR from the immunoSEQ multiplex PCR reads. The data show about 140,000 distinct CDR3 sequences, roughly 94% seen once. Sequenced material: CD4+ T cells from PBMCs. These receptors were collected from a human donor in good health.

This chain connects TRBV7-9 to TRBJ1-2; D remains ambiguous. V shed 5 bases and J shed 4 bases, with 17 bases lying between them. This CDR3 spans 15 amino acids. The germline V gene has CDR1 SEHNR and CDR2 FQNEAQ (reference sequence). The CDR3 is CASSTRASGGYGYTF. The CDR3 nucleotides are TGTGCCAGCAGCACCCGGGCCAGCGGTGGCTATGGCTACACCTTC.

The chain is built from TRBV5-4 and TRBJ1-1; D might be TRBD1 (5 bases). Germline values: CDR1 SGHNT, CDR2 YYREEE (reference sequence). V lost 4 bases to trimming and J lost 0 bases, with 19 bases between them. The CDR3 loop spans 17 amino acids. The CDR3 reads CASSGPSRGTMNTEAFF. CDR3 sequence (DNA): TGTGCCAGCAGCGGCCCCTCCCGGGGGACTATGAACACTGAAGCTTTCTTT.

The chain uses TRBV20-1 and TRBJ2-1, with a possible D match to TRBD2 (5 bases). The CDR3 totals 16 residues. CDR1 and CDR2 (germline): DFQATT, SNEGSKA (reference sequence). V shed 2 bases and J shed 0 bases, with 14 bases lying between them. The CDR3 coding sequence is TGCAGTGCTAGAACCGGTCTAGGGAGCTCCTACAATGAGCAGTTCTTC. Its protein product is CSARTGLGSSYNEQFF.

The chain has TRBV2 and TRBJ2-2; 12 bases align to TRBD1. Trimming took 11 bases from V and 4 from J; bases not matched to a gene: 11. This CDR3 region has 16 residues. Germline V gene sequence: CDR1 SNHLY, CDR2 FYNNEI. The CDR3 is CAWTRDRGRSTGELFF. The DNA for the CDR3 is TGTGCCTGGACCCGGGACAGGGGGCGGTCCACCGGGGAGCTGTTTTTT. Full variable domain (missing parts from reference TRBV2 and TRBJ2-2): EPEVTQTPSHQVTQMGQEVILRCVPISNHLYFYWYRQILGQKVEFLVSFYNNEISEKSEIFDDQFSVERPDGSNFTLKIRSTKLEDSAMYFCAWTRDRGRSTGELFFGEGSRLTVL.

The count of this clonotype is one. This chain uses TRBV29-1 with TRBJ1-1; 7 bases fit TRBD1. Losses at the gene ends were 7 bases for V and 1 base for J; bases not matched to a gene: 3. CDR3 size: 12 residues. Per the germline V gene, CDR1 is SQVTM and CDR2 is ANQGSEA. CDR3 DNA: TGCAGCGGGGGACAGCAGAACACTGAAGCTTTCTTT. It is translated as CSGGQQNTEAFF.

This clonotype appeared once. This rearrangement joins TRBV20-1 to TRBJ2-1, with 9 nucleotides matching TRBD1. This CDR3 comprises 14 residues. Germline values: CDR1 DFQATT, CDR2 SNEGSKA (reference sequence). The ends lost 5 bases at V and 3 bases at J; junction bases unmatched: 5. CDR3 sequence reads: CSAVDRGGYNEQFF. CDR3 coding DNA: TGCAGTGCTGTGGACAGGGGCGGCTACAATGAGCAGTTCTTC.

This chain links TRBV9 with TRBJ1-1; 7 bases fit TRBD1. The CDR3 totals 17 residues. V gave up 0 bases and J gave up 0 bases; unmatched junction bases: 8. Looked up from germline, CDR1 is SGDLS and CDR2 is YYNGEE. CDR3: CASSVAPTGTLNTEAFF. CDR3 in DNA: TGTGCCAGCAGCGTAGCACCGACAGGGACCCTGAACACTGAAGCTTTCTTT.

CDR3 loop: CASSFGESTTDTQYF. In DNA, the CDR3 is TGTGCCAGCAGCTTTGGGGAGAGCACGACAGATACGCAGTATTTT. The chain couples TRBV7-9 to TRBJ2-3, with a tentative D call TRBD2 (5 bases). Germline lookup yields CDR1 SEHNR and CDR2 FQNEAQ (reference sequence). The CDR3 is 15 amino acids. The germline V and J ends were trimmed by 3 bases and 3 bases, with 13 bases remaining between them. The full variable domain, its missing parts supplied by reference TRBV7-9 and TRBJ2-3, is DTGVSQNPRHKITKRGQNVTFRCDPISEHNRLYWYRQTLGQGPEFLTYFQNEAQLEKSRLLSDRFSAERPKGSFSTLEIQRTEQGDSAMYLCASSFGESTTDTQYFGPGTRLTVL.